This is a list of T cell receptor beta chains from one sample in a study of blood T cell repertoires in COVID-19. Clones were read by immunoSEQ multiplex PCR, and TCRdb kept only the in-frame ones, dropping some. This sample has about 99,000 clones, with roughly 84% found just once. The sequencing sample was made of peripheral blood. Source of these receptors: a man aged 65 to 79 with active or convalescent COVID-19. Both conserved end residues are part of each CDR3. The D gene is left open where the match is weak. The listing skips clone size in some rows; elsewhere it reads once, few, many or a size class.

CDR3 protein: CASSSSAPTYEQYF; CDR3 DNA: TGTGCCAGCAGTTCAAGCGCCCCCACCTACGAGCAGTACTTC; V gene: TRBV28; J gene: TRBJ2-7; D gene: -; clone size: few
CDR3 protein: CATSARTGENQPQHF; CDR3 DNA: TGTGCCACCAGTGCAAGGACAGGAGAGAATCAGCCCCAGCATTTT; V gene: TRBV24-1; J gene: TRBJ1-5; D gene: TRBD1; clone size: -
CDR3 protein: CASSVGTVNTEAFF; CDR3 DNA: TGTGCCAGCAGTGTGGGGACAGTCAACACTGAAGCTTTCTTT; V gene: TRBV2; J gene: TRBJ1-1; D gene: TRBD1; clone size: -
CDR3 protein: CASRWDRGEQFF; CDR3 DNA: TGTGCCAGCAGATGGGACAGGGGTGAGCAGTTCTTC; V gene: TRBV28; J gene: TRBJ2-1; D gene: TRBD1; clone size: -
CDR3 protein: CASSPIGQTSGNTIYF; CDR3 DNA: TGTGCCAGCAGCCCCATTGGACAGACCTCTGGAAACACCATATATTTT; V gene: TRBV9; J gene: TRBJ1-3; D gene: -; clone size: once
CDR3 protein: CASTPGGSGAYEQYF; CDR3 DNA: TGTGCCAGCACCCCAGGCGGGAGCGGGGCCTACGAGCAGTACTTC; V gene: TRBV28; J gene: TRBJ2-7; D gene: TRBD2; clone size: -
CDR3 protein: CASSLAGTGDGGGYTF; CDR3 DNA: TGCGCCAGCAGCTTGGCCGGGACAGGGGACGGTGGAGGCTACACCTTC; V gene: TRBV5-1; J gene: TRBJ1-2; D gene: TRBD1; clone size: -
CDR3 protein: CASSQDRVGDTQYF; CDR3 DNA: TGCGCCAGCAGCCAAGATCGCGTTGGAGATACGCAGTATTTT; V gene: TRBV4-1; J gene: TRBJ2-3; D gene: -; clone size: -
CDR3 protein: CASSLLAVTGSGNTIYF; CDR3 DNA: TGTGCCAGCAGCCTACTCGCCGTGACAGGTTCTGGAAACACCATATATTTT; V gene: TRBV16; J gene: TRBJ1-3; D gene: -; clone size: -
CDR3 protein: CASSSFRGGAGEGYTF; CDR3 DNA: TGTGCCAGCAGCTCCTTCCGAGGGGGGGCCGGCGAGGGCTACACCTTC; V gene: TRBV5-4; J gene: TRBJ1-2; D gene: -; clone size: -
CDR3 protein: CASSLEAGRAYEQYF; CDR3 DNA: TGCGCCAGCAGCTTGGAAGCAGGGAGGGCCTACGAGCAGTACTTC; V gene: TRBV5-1; J gene: TRBJ2-7; D gene: TRBD2; clone size: once
CDR3 protein: CASSLPGSSYNEQFF; CDR3 DNA: TGTGCCAGCAGCTTGCCGGGGAGCTCCTACAATGAGCAGTTCTTC; V gene: TRBV5-4; J gene: TRBJ2-1; D gene: -; clone size: -
CDR3 protein: CASSLEPRGAFSYEQYF; CDR3 DNA: TGTGCCAGCAGCTTAGAGCCCAGGGGGGCGTTCTCCTACGAGCAGTACTTC; V gene: TRBV7-2; J gene: TRBJ2-7; D gene: -; clone size: -
CDR3 protein: CASSLPGVGYTF; CDR3 DNA: TGTGCCAGCAGTCTACCAGGGGTTGGCTACACCTTC; V gene: TRBV12-3/TRBV12-4; J gene: TRBJ1-2; D gene: -; clone size: -
CDR3 protein: CASREGAGKYQETQYF; CDR3 DNA: TGTGCCAGCAGGGAGGGAGCGGGCAAGTACCAAGAGACCCAGTACTTC; V gene: TRBV11-2; J gene: TRBJ2-5; D gene: -; clone size: once
CDR3 protein: CASSQRDSGGAGEQYF; CDR3 DNA: TGTGCCAGCAGCCAGCGCGATAGCGGGGGGGCCGGCGAGCAGTACTTC; V gene: TRBV3-1/TRBV3-2; J gene: TRBJ2-7; D gene: TRBD2; clone size: -
CDR3 protein: CASSQEESSYNEQFF; CDR3 DNA: TGTGCCAGCAGCCAAGAAGAGAGCTCCTACAATGAGCAGTTCTTC; V gene: TRBV3-1/TRBV3-2; J gene: TRBJ2-1; D gene: -; clone size: -
CDR3 protein: CASSLAPPTLRPYF; CDR3 DNA: TGTGCCAGCAGCTTAGCGCCTCCGACACTCCGACCGTACTTC; V gene: TRBV7-2; J gene: TRBJ2-5; D gene: -; clone size: few
CDR3 protein: CASSSQGGNTEAFF; CDR3 DNA: TGCGCCAGCAGCTCGCAGGGGGGAAACACTGAAGCTTTCTTT; V gene: TRBV5-1; J gene: TRBJ1-1; D gene: TRBD1; clone size: once
CDR3 protein: CASSAGGGGYTF; CDR3 DNA: TGTGCCAGCAGCGCGGGAGGAGGAGGCTACACCTTC; V gene: TRBV9; J gene: TRBJ1-2; D gene: -; clone size: -
CDR3 protein: CASSPRGPTSSYNEQFF; CDR3 DNA: TGTGCCAGCAGTCCAAGGGGGCCGACCAGCTCCTACAATGAGCAGTTCTTC; V gene: TRBV7-2; J gene: TRBJ2-1; D gene: TRBD1; clone size: -
CDR3 protein: CASSQLFDRAPYGYTF; CDR3 DNA: TGTGCCAGCAGCCAACTCTTCGACAGGGCGCCCTATGGCTACACCTTC; V gene: TRBV4-2; J gene: TRBJ1-2; D gene: TRBD1; clone size: many
CDR3 protein: CASSEGEGGPYGYTF; CDR3 DNA: TGTGCCAGCAGTGAAGGGGAGGGGGGGCCTTATGGCTACACCTTC; V gene: TRBV2; J gene: TRBJ1-2; D gene: -; clone size: -
CDR3 protein: CASRAHTVSVAFF; CDR3 DNA: TGTGCCAGCAGAGCCCATACCGTTTCGGTAGCTTTCTTT; V gene: TRBV28; J gene: TRBJ1-1; D gene: -; clone size: -